This T cell receptor (beta chain) was identified in a study of identical twins. Findings and limits, study-wide: Researchers reported excess low generation probability among twin-shared out-of-frame alpha sequences. Weaker excess twin sharing was observed in beta out-of-frame sequences.

Template switching created a universal primer site, and the cDNA included unique molecular identifiers. TCRdb reanalysed the 5' RACE reads using MiXCR and keeps one entry per CDR3 protein. Seen here are hundreds of thousands of distinct CDR3 sequences, roughly 9.7% observed once, and the top ten hold about 7.1%. Each donor was a healthy Caucasian. The sample holds a few counts of this clonotype. The antigen remains undetermined. These records were also assigned to another study, of yellow fever vaccine responses in identical twins.

The sequence derives from a woman younger than 30 in good health. The source material was CD8+ T cells sorted from blood.

The DNA of the CDR3 is TGTGCCAGCAGCGTAGCTACAGGGGGGGCCTACTATGGCTACACCTTC. It yields the protein CASSVATGGAYYGYTF. The genes are TRBV9 and TRBJ1-2; 8 nucleotides match TRBD1. The CDR3 consists of 16 residues. With V trimmed by 0 bases and J by 3 bases, 7 bases remained unmatched. Germline values: CDR1 SGDLS, CDR2 YYNGEE. The whole variable domain, filled in from reference TRBV9 and TRBJ1-2, reads DSGVTQTPKHLITATGQRVTLRCSPRSGDLSVYWYQQSLDQGLQFLIQYYNGEERAKGNILERFSAQQFPDLHSELNLSSLELGDSALYFCASSVATGGAYYGYTFGSGTRLTVV.